The 16 T cell receptor beta chains in this list originate from one sample, sequenced in a study of Ad26.COV2.S vaccination and SARS-CoV-2 variants. The repertoire was sequenced with immunoSEQ multiplex PCR; TCRdb's copy has only in-frame clones and lacks some. The table lists more than 300,000 clones, 70% to 90% of them singletons. Stated treatment: approximately 18 received Ad26.COV2.S at low or high dose, single or two shots; 5 received placebo; per-sample allocation not given. The samples were gathered on day 63 after the first injection of vaccine or placebo. The specimen was peripheral blood, collected in a trial of Ad26.COV2.S vaccine versus placebo. These receptors originate from a person between 18 and 65 years old who received the Ad26.COV2.S COVID-19 vaccine or a placebo.

The chain recombines TRBV29-1 with TRBJ2-7, with 7 nucleotides matching TRBD1. CDR1 and CDR2 (germline): SQVTM, ANQGSEA. Losses at the gene ends were 7 bases for V and 0 bases for J; bases not matched to a gene: 12. This CDR3 is 15 amino acids long. The CDR3: CSASPRQGTSYEQYF. In nucleotides, the CDR3 is TGCAGCGCTAGCCCCCGACAGGGAACCTCCTACGAGCAGTACTTC.

The V gene is TRBV27, the J gene TRBJ2-1; 7 nucleotides align to TRBD2. In germline, CDR1 is MNHEY, CDR2 SMNVEV (reference sequence). The CDR3 sequence is 14 residues long. The trim removed 2 bases at V and 7 bases at J, leaving 5 bases unmatched. The CDR3: CASSLLAAVNEQFF. As DNA, the CDR3 is TGTGCCAGCAGTTTACTAGCGGCGGTTAATGAGCAGTTCTTC.

This clone was seen a single time. The chain uses TRBV4-1 and TRBJ2-3, with D perhaps TRBD1 (5 bases). The germline V and J ends were trimmed by 0 bases and 3 bases, with 16 bases remaining between them. The CDR3 contains 17 residues. Germline CDR1 is MGHRA and CDR2 is YSYEKL. Here the CDR3 reads CASSQDVKGWTTDTQYF. The CDR3 DNA is TGCGCCAGCAGCCAAGATGTAAAGGGGTGGACGACAGATACGCAGTATTTT.

The chain uses TRBV28 and TRBJ2-7; D is perhaps TRBD1 (7 bases). Germline values: CDR1 MDHEN, CDR2 SYDVKM. Trimming removed 2 bases at V and 4 bases at J, with 12 bases between. The CDR3 spans 14 residues. In DNA form, the CDR3 reads TGTGCCAGCAGTTTAGCGGGGACAGCATACGAGCAGTACTTC. Its protein is CASSLAGTAYEQYF.

V is TRBV5-1 and J is TRBJ1-3; D gene uncertain. Germline loops: CDR1 SGHRS, CDR2 YFSETQ. This CDR3 spans 14 amino acids. V was cut by 0 bases and J by 5 bases, with 9 bases left in between. The CDR3 sequence is CASSLDPARNTIYF. Here the CDR3 DNA reads TGCGCCAGCAGCTTGGATCCGGCGAGAAACACCATATATTTT.

This chain connects TRBV9 to TRBJ2-7, with D tentatively TRBD1 (5 bases). V dropped 0 bases and J dropped 2 bases, with 12 bases sitting between them. This CDR3 spans 15 amino acids. Germline V gene sequence: CDR1 SGDLS, CDR2 YYNGEE. CDR3 sequence (DNA): TGTGCCAGCAGCGTAGAGGCAGGGTTCACCTACGAGCAGTACTTC. It encodes CASSVEAGFTYEQYF.

The chain links TRBV20-1 to TRBJ1-5; D call uncertain. Trimming stripped 3 bases from V and 0 bases from J, with 15 bases between. This CDR3 region has 16 residues. Looked up from germline, CDR1 is DFQATT and CDR2 is SNEGSKA (reference sequence). The CDR3 sequence is CSASKRSFYSNQPQHF. CDR3 in DNA: TGCAGTGCTAGTAAACGCAGCTTTTATAGCAATCAGCCCCAGCATTTT.

V and J are TRBV4-2 and TRBJ2-7; D may be TRBD1 (6 bases). CDR3 length equals 15 residues. Germline CDR1 is LGHNA and CDR2 is YNFKEQ. V was trimmed by 2 bases and J by 0 bases, leaving 11 bases between them. CDR3 amino acids: CASSQNPDSSYEQYF. Here the CDR3 DNA reads TGTGCCAGCAGCCAAAACCCGGACAGCTCCTACGAGCAGTACTTC.

The genes are TRBV19 and TRBJ1-1, with D tentatively TRBD1 (5 bases). Between the trimmed V and J ends, which lost 7 bases and 1 base, there was a span of 13 bases. CDR3 length: 14 amino acids. The germline V gene has CDR1 LNHDA and CDR2 SQIVND (reference sequence). CDR3 region: CASKTRGANTEAFF. In DNA, the CDR3 is TGTGCCAGTAAGACGCGAGGGGCGAACACTGAAGCTTTCTTT.

Only a few counts were recorded for this clone. V usage is TRBV12-3 or TRBV12-4 and J usage is TRBJ2-2; TRBD2 might be the D (5 bases). Deletions cut 6 bases from V and 7 bases from J, with 12 bases between. This CDR3 is 13 amino acids long. The CDR3, as DNA: TGTGCCAGCAGGAGGGAAGGAGGCGGGGAGCTGTTTTTT. Translating it yields CASRREGGGELFF.

This clone occurred a few times. This chain joins TRBV27 and TRBJ1-1, with unresolved D. The CDR3 contains 15 residues. Germline lookup yields CDR1 MNHEY and CDR2 SMNVEV (reference sequence). The V end lost 1 base, the J end lost 1 base, and 10 bases lay between the germline ends. CDR3 sequence: CASSLFPTENTEAFF. The CDR3 DNA is TGTGCCAGCAGTTTATTTCCGACTGAGAACACTGAAGCTTTCTTT.

This clone was picked up one time. V is TRBV7-6 and J is TRBJ1-1; D ambiguous. The CDR3 is 16 amino acids. Per germline, CDR1 SGHVS and CDR2 FNYEAQ. Trimming pared 5 bases from V and 8 bases from J, leaving 24 bases between. CDR3 sequence reads: CASSPWSAGSGAEAFF. Written as DNA, the CDR3 is TGTGCCAGCAGCCCCTGGTCCGCCGGAAGCGGTGCAGAAGCTTTCTTT.

The CDR3, as DNA: TGTGCCAGCAGTGAAACCGGGACAGGGGTGTACGAGCAGTACTTC. It is translated as CASSETGTGVYEQYF. The rearrangement uses TRBV27 and TRBJ2-7, with 10 bases that match TRBD1. The V and J ends lost 5 bases and 4 bases, in that order; junction bases with no gene match: 8. CDR3 size: 15 residues. The germline V gene has CDR1 MNHEY and CDR2 SMNVEV (reference sequence).

This clone has a handful of counts. The DNA of the CDR3 is TGTGCCACCCGACAGGCCAATCAGCCCCAGCATTTT. Its protein product is CATRQANQPQHF. The rearrangement links TRBV28 to TRBJ1-5, with D perhaps matching TRBD1 (6 bases). Germline V gene data show CDR1 as MDHEN and CDR2 as SYDVKM. V lost 10 bases and J lost 3, with 10 bases in between. CDR3 length: 12 residues.

The chain employs TRBV6-5 and TRBJ2-5; D unresolved. Germline lookup yields CDR1 MNHEY and CDR2 SVGAGI. Trimming pared 10 bases from V and 4 bases from J, leaving 16 bases between. CDR3 length: 13 amino acids. The CDR3 DNA reads TGTGCCATCTCTAGACGCGGTTCAGAGACCCAGTACTTC. It translates to CAISRRGSETQYF.

This CDR3 is CASSQARGHRLGEKLFF. DNA for the CDR3: TGTGCCAGCAGCCAAGCTCGGGGACACCGCCTAGGGGAAAAACTGTTTTTT. This chain uses TRBV3-1 (or the pseudogene TRBV3-2) with TRBJ1-4; D might be TRBD1 (6 bases). The CDR3 spans 17 residues. The V gene's germline CDR1 is LGHDT and CDR2 YNNKEL (reference sequence). V lost 1 base and J 8 bases, leaving 20 bases between the germline ends.